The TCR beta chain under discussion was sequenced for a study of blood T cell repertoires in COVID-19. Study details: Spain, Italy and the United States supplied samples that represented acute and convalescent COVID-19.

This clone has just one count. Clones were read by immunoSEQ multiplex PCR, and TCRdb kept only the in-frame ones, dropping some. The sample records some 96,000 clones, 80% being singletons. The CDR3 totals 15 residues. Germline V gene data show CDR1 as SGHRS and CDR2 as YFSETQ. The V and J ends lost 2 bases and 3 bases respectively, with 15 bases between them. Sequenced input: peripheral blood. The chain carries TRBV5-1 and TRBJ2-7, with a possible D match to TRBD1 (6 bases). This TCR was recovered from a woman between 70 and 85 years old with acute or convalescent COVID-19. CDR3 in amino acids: CASSLSGGISYEQYF. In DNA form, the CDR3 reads TGCGCCAGCAGCTTATCTGGGGGCATCAGCTACGAGCAGTACTTC.